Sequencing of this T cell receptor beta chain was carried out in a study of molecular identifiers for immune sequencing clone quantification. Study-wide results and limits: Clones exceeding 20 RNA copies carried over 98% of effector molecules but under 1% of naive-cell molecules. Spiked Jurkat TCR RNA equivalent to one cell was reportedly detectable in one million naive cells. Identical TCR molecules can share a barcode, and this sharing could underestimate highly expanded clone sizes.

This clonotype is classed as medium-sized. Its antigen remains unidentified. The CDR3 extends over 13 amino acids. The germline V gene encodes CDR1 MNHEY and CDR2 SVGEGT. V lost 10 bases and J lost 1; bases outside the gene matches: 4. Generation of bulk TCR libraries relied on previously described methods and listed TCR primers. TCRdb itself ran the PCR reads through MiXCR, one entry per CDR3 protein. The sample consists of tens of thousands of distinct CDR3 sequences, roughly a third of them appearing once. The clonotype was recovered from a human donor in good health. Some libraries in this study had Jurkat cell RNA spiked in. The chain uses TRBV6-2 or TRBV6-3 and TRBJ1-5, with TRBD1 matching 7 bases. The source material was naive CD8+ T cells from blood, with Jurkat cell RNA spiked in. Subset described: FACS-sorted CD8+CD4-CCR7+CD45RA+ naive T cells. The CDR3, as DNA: TGTGCCACGAGGGACAGAAGCAATCAGCCCCAGCATTTT. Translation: CATRDRSNQPQHF.